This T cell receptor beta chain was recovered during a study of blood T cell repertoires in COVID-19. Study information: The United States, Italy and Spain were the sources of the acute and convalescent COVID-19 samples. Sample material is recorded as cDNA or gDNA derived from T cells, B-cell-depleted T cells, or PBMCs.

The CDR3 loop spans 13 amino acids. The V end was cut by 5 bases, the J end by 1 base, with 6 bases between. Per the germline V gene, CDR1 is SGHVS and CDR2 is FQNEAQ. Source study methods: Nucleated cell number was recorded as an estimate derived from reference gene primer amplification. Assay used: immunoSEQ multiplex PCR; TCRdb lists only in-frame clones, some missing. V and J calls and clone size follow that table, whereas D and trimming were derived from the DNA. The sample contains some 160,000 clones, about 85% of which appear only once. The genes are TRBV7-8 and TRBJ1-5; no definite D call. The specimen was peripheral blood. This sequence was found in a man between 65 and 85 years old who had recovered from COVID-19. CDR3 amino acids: CASSKQSNQPQHF. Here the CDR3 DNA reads TGTGCCAGCAGCAAACAGAGCAATCAGCCCCAGCATTTT.